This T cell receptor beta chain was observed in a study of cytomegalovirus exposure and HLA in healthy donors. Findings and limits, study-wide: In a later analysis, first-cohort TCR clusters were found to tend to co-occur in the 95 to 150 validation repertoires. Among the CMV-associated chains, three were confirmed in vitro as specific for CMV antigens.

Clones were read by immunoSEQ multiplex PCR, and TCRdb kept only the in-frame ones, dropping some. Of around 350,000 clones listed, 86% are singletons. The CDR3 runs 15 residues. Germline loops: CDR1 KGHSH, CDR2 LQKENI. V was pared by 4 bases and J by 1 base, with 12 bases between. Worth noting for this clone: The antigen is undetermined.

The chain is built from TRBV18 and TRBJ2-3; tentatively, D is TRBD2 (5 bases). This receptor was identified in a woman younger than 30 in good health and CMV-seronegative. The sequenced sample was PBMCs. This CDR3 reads CASSLSTAGTDTQYF. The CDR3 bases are TGTGCCAGCTCACTTTCCACAGCGGGCACAGATACGCAGTATTTT.